These 5 T cell receptor beta chains came from one sample sequenced in a study of blood T cell repertoires in COVID-19 (TCRdb year 2020). Library preparation used the immunoSEQ multiplex PCR assay. This immuneACCESS table, as held by TCRdb, lists in-frame sequences with V and J called but not all clones. Of the missing ones, under half trace to an unresolved V gene in checked studies; the others have no known cause. Across this sample there are tens of thousands of clones, with about 79% seen only once. Jointly, the top ten make up 20% to 25% of the sample. Material for sequencing was peripheral blood. The receptors here all came from a man in his sixties with acute or convalescent COVID-19.

J is TRBJ1-1 and V is TRBV7-9; D remains ambiguous. Per the germline V gene, CDR1 is SEHNR and CDR2 is FQNEAQ (reference sequence). The CDR3 sequence is 14 residues long. Between the trimmed V and J ends, which lost 5 bases and 9 bases, there was a span of 19 bases. The CDR3 sequence: CASSRPEGPDQAFF. In DNA, the CDR3 is TGTGCCAGCAGCCGTCCGGAGGGCCCCGATCAAGCTTTCTTT.

This chain joins TRBV3-1 (or the pseudogene TRBV3-2) and TRBJ2-1; tentative D call: TRBD1 (6 bases). This CDR3 spans 13 amino acids. CDR1 is LGHDT and CDR2 is YNNKEL in the germline V gene (reference sequence). V shed 8 bases and J shed 6 bases, with 14 bases lying between them. CDR3 in amino acids: CASGNREGNEQFF. CDR3 DNA sequence: TGTGCCAGCGGGAACAGGGAAGGCAATGAGCAGTTCTTC.

The chain's CDR3 is CASSLERGWNQPQHF. For the CDR3, the DNA is TGTGCCAGCAGCCTCGAAAGAGGCTGGAATCAGCCCCAGCATTTT. J is TRBJ1-5 and V is TRBV7-2; D unclear. Trimming cost V 5 bases and J 4 bases, with 15 bases left between them. Germline lookup yields CDR1 SGHTA and CDR2 FQGNSA. The CDR3 is 15 residues long.

The J gene is TRBJ1-5, the V gene TRBV28; D is possibly TRBD1 (5 bases). V shed 2 bases and J shed 11 bases, with 16 bases lying between them. The CDR3 extends over 14 amino acids. CDR1 is MDHEN, CDR2 SYDVKM, per germline. The CDR3 region is CASSLGYGDRAQHF. The CDR3 nucleotides are TGTGCCAGCAGTTTAGGGTATGGAGACAGAGCCCAGCATTTT.

A single count supports this clone. The chain couples TRBV20-1 to TRBJ1-2; D is uncertain. Germline values: CDR1 DFQATT, CDR2 SNEGSKA (reference sequence). V lost 3 bases to trimming and J lost 4 bases, with 12 bases between them. The CDR3 contains 13 residues. This chain's CDR3 is CSASGSGGYGYTF. The CDR3 DNA follows: TGCAGTGCTAGTGGCTCCGGCGGCTATGGCTACACCTTC.